One T cell receptor (beta chain) is described in this entry. Its antigen is unidentified. These data originate in a study of T cells in Graves' hyperthyroidism and ophthalmopathy. Whole-study context: Blood from the periphery was taken at initial diagnosis, before any treatment. Overall study findings and caveats: Ophthalmopathy was separated from stable hyperthyroidism by a 13 V-J model.

Clinical Activity Scores of at least 3, NOSPECS grades of at least 4 and durations under 3 months characterized ophthalmopathy patients. TCR beta CDR3 regions were amplified from RNA transcripts. TCR CDR3 regions were first amplified by RT-PCR with HTBI primers. MiXCR, applied by TCRdb to the multiplex PCR reads, yields one record per CDR3 protein. The table lists about 640,000 distinct CDR3 sequences, around 21% of them singletons. Germline loops: CDR1 LGHNT, CDR2 FRNRAP. The CDR3 length is 14 residues. The germline V and J ends were trimmed by 1 base and 0 bases, with 5 bases remaining between them.

The material sequenced was blood. The sequence was obtained from a man aged 30-40 years with Graves' ophthalmopathy. The J gene is TRBJ2-3, the V gene TRBV12-5; D gene ambiguous. CDR3 residues: CASGLGQSTDTQYF. The CDR3 region has the DNA TGTGCTAGTGGTTTGGGACAAAGCACAGATACGCAGTATTTT.